This TCR beta chain derives from a study of T cells in Graves' hyperthyroidism and ophthalmopathy. Study-wide results and caveats: Blood samples included most of the expanded thyroid clonotypes exceeding 0.001. A model built on 13 V-J features separated ophthalmopathy from stable hyperthyroidism.

The sample holds many counts of this clonotype. The target antigen is unknown. Ophthalmopathy patients showed a Clinical Activity Score of at least 3, NOSPECS grade of at least 4 and duration under 3 months. Patients with uncontrolled infections, other autoimmune diseases, pregnancy or lactation were excluded. RNA transcripts yielded amplified TCR beta CDR3 regions. First-round RT-PCR with HTBI primers amplified the TCR CDR3 region. TCRdb reprocessed the multiplex PCR reads via MiXCR and lists one record per CDR3 protein. The data contain 310,000 or so distinct CDR3 sequences, about 18% of them singletons. Sequenced: blood. The sequence derives from a woman aged 55-69 years with Graves' ophthalmopathy.

CDR3 nucleotides: TGTGCCTGGAGTCGGCGGAAGGGGGCGGGAACCGGGGAGCTGTTTTTT. Its translation: CAWSRRKGAGTGELFF. V and J are TRBV30 and TRBJ2-2; D may be TRBD1 (7 bases). This CDR3 is built from 16 residues. V lost 2 bases and J lost 5, with 18 bases in between. Germline CDR1 and CDR2: GTSNPN and SVGIG (reference sequence).